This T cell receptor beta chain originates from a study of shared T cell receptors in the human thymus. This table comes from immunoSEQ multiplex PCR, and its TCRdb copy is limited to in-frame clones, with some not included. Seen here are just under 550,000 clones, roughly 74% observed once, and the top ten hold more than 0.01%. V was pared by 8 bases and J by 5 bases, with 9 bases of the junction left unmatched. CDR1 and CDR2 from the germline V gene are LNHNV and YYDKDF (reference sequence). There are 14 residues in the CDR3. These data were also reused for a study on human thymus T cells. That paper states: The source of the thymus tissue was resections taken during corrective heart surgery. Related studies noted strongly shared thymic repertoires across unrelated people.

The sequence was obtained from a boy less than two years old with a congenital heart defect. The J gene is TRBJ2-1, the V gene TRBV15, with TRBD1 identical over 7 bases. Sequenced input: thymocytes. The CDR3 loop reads CATGPGQRDNEQFF. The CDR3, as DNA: TGTGCCACCGGACCGGGACAGAGAGACAATGAGCAGTTCTTC.